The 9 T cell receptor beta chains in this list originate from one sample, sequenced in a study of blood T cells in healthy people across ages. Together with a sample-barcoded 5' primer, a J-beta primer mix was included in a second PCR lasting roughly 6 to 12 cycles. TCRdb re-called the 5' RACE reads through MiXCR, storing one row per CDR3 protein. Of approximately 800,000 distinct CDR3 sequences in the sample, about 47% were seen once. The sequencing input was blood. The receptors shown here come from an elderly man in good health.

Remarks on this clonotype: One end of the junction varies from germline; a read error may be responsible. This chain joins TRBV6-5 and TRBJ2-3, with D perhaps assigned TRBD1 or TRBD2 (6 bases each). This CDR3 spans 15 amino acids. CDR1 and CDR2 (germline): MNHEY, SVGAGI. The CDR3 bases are TGTGCCAGCAGCGAGGTGGGGGGCAACACAGATGCGCAGTATTTT. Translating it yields CASSEVGGNTDAQYF.

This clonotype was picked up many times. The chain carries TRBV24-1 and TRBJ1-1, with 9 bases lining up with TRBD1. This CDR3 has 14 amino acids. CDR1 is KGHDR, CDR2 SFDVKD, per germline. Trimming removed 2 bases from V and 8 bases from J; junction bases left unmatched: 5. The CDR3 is CATSDSDRGLEAFF. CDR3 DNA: TGTGCCACCAGTGATTCGGACAGGGGATTGGAAGCTTTCTTT.

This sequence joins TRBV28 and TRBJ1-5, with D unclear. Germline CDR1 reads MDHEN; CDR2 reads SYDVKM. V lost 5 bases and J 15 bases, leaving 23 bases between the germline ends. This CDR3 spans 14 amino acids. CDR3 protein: CASSKAYQGGQLHF. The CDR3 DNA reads TGTGCCAGCAGTAAAGCCTACCAAGGCGGCCAGTTGCATTTT.

The CDR3 is CASSLVPGESYEQYF. The CDR3 DNA is TGCGCCAGCAGCTTGGTGCCAGGGGAGTCCTACGAGCAGTACTTC. The rearrangement links TRBV5-1 to TRBJ2-7; D is possibly TRBD1 (6 bases). Per germline, CDR1 SGHRS and CDR2 YFSETQ. This CDR3 is built from 15 residues. Trimming removed 0 bases from V and 1 base from J, with 11 bases in between.

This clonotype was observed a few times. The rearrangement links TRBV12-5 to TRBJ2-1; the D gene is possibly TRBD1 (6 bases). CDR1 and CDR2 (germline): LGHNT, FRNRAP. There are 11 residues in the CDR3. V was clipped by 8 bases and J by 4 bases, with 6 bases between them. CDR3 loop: CASQGYNEQFF. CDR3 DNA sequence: TGTGCTAGTCAGGGGTACAATGAGCAGTTCTTC.

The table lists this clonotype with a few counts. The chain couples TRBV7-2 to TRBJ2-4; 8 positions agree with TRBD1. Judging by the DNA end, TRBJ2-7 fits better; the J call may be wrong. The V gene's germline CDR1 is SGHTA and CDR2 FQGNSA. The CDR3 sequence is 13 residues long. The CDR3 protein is CASSQGAVYEQYF. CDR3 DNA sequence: TGTGCCAGCAGTCAGGGGGCGGTTTACGAGCAGTACTTC.

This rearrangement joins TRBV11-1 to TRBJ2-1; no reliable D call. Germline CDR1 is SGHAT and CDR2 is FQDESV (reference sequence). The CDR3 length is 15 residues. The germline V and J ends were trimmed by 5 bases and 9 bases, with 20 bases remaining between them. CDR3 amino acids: CASSITIDTRSEQFF. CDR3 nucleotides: TGTGCCAGCAGCATCACCATCGACACCCGAAGTGAGCAGTTCTTC.

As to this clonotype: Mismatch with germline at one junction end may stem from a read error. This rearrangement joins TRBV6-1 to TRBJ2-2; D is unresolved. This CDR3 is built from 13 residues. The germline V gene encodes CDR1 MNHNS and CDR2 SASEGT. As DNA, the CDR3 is TGTGCCAGCAGTGAGAAGGGCACCAGGGAGCTGTTTTTT. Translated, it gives CASSEKGTRELFF.

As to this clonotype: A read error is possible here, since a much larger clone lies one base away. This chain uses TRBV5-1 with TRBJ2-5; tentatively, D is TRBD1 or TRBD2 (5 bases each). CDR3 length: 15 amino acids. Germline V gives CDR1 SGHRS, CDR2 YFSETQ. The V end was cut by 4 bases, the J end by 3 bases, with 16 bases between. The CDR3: CASSGAGAAKETQYF. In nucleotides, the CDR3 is TGCGCCAGCAGCGGAGCCGGGGCAGCCAAAGAGACCCAGTACTTC. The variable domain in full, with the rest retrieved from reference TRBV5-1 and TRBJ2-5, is KAGVTQTPRYLIKTRGQQVTLSCSPISGHRSVSWYQQTPGQGLQFLFEYFSETQRNKGNFPGRFSGRQFSNSRSEMNVSTLELGDSALYLCASSGAGAAKETQYFGPGTRLLVL.